This TCR beta chain was sequenced in a study of a mutant IDH1 vaccine in newly diagnosed glioma. Study at large: The study started vaccination 4-6 weeks after radiotherapy alone, or with temozolomide cycles. Averaging roughly 40 years of age, treated patients were roughly 60% male and approximately 38% female.

Points on this clone: Its antigen is still unknown.

Generated by immunoSEQ multiplex PCR, the TCRdb table keeps only in-frame clones and is missing some. Of approximately 57,000 clones listed, 80% to 90% were seen once; the top ten hold approximately 8.2%. Germline lookup yields CDR1 SGHNT and CDR2 YENEEA. The CDR3 has 17 residues. The trim removed 1 base at V and 4 bases at J, leaving 8 bases unmatched. Study-level findings and limits: With respect to changes in top peripheral T cell clonotypes, pseudoprogression seemed unrelated.

The time point is: week 23, last vaccination. Vaccine doses each comprised 300 ug of mutant IDH1 20-mer peptide, with topical imiquimod. The source of this sequence is a woman aged 40 to 50 with glioma. Some clones in this sample may be carry-over from other donors' samples. This rearrangement joins TRBV11-3 to TRBJ2-2, with TRBD1 identical over 8 bases. The source was PBMCs, collected from a glioma patient whose treatment included an IDH1 peptide vaccine. CDR3 nucleotides: TGTGCCAGCAGCTTAGCCCTAGACAGGGGCGGCACCGGGGAGCTGTTTTTT. Translation: CASSLALDRGGTGELFF.